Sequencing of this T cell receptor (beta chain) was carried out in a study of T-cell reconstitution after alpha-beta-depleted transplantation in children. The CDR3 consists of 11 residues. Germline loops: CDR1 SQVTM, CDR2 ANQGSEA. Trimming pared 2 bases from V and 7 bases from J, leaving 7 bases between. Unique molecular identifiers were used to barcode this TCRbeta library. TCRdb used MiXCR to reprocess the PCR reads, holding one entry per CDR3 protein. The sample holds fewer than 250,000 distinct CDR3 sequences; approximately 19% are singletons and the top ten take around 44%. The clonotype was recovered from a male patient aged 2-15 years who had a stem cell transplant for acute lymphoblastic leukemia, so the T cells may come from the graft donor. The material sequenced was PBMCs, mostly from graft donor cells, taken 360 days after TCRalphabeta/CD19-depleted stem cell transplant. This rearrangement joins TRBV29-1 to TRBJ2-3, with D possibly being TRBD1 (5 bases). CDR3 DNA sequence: TGCAGCGTTGAATCAGGGAATACGCAGTATTTT. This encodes CSVESGNTQYF.